This T cell receptor beta chain was obtained from a study of graft-versus-host responses after intestinal transplantation. Libraries were prepared by immunoSEQ multiplex PCR; TCRdb keeps only in-frame clonotypes and omits some of them. The profile shows 85,000 to 90,000 clones, more than 85% of them singletons. Note on this clone: Its antigen remains unknown.

Overall study findings and caveats: The recipient marrow held GvH clones, and some of them showed up first in ileum or blood.

The V end lost 3 bases, the J end lost 2 bases, and 14 bases lay between the germline ends. Germline CDR1 is MDHEN and CDR2 is SYDVKM. CDR3 length equals 16 residues. The specimen was unstimulated CD4+ T cells sorted from spleen or lymph node cells, collected before transplant. The chain has TRBV28 and TRBJ1-5, with D tentatively TRBD1 (5 bases). This sequence was found in a human donor who was the organ donor for an intestinal transplant. The CDR3 DNA reads TGTGCCAGCAGTTTGGTTAACGGGGGTGGCAATCAGCCCCAGCATTTT. Amino acid sequence: CASSLVNGGGNQPQHF.